This TCR beta chain was recorded in a study of blood T cell repertoires in COVID-19. About the study: Nucleic acid was either cDNA or gDNA, and it came from T cells, B-cell-depleted T cells, or PBMCs.

J lost 3 bases, V lost 5 bases, and 1 base had no gene match. Germline CDR1 reads SGHTA; CDR2 reads FQGTGA. This CDR3 is 13 amino acids long. Authors' analysis steps: It was from reference gene primer amplification that nucleated cell counts were estimated. Method: immunoSEQ multiplex PCR; TCRdb's copy keeps in-frame clones and lacks some. V and J calls and clone size follow that table, whereas D and trimming were derived from the DNA. Of about 130,000 clones listed, about 88% are singletons. This TCR derives from a man aged 55-75 years with COVID-19, enrolled during active disease. The chain recombines TRBV7-3 with TRBJ2-1; 7 nucleotides match TRBD1. Sequenced material: peripheral blood. CDR3 region: CASSRQGYNEQFF. CDR3 in DNA: TGTGCCAGCAGCCGACAGGGCTACAATGAGCAGTTCTTC.